This T cell receptor (beta chain) was observed in a study of cytomegalovirus exposure and HLA in healthy donors. Deletions cut 2 bases from V and 7 bases from J, with 9 bases between. Germline CDR1 reads SNHLY; CDR2 reads FYNNEI. The CDR3 sequence is 14 residues long. The primer mix had 60 Vbeta and 13 Jbeta primers. Produced via immunoSEQ multiplex PCR; TCRdb's table is partial and in-frame only. Altogether approximately 190,000 clones are present, 82% being singletons, with the ten largest covering under 7.5%. This chain uses TRBV2 with TRBJ1-6, with TRBD1 as a possible D gene (5 bases). Material for sequencing was PBMCs. This sequence was found in a woman in her forties or fifties in good health and CMV-seropositive. In DNA, the CDR3 is TGTGCCAGCAGTGAACGTCGGGGGAATTCACCCCTCCACTTT. It yields the protein CASSERRGNSPLHF.